This entry lists 6 T cell receptor beta chains sequenced from one sample in a study of radiotherapy plus CTLA-4 blockade in lung cancer. Generated by immunoSEQ multiplex PCR, the TCRdb table keeps only in-frame clones and is missing some. The data show some 110,000 clones, with about 77% seen just once and around 4.8% held by the top ten. This material consisted of peripheral blood, taken from a patient treated with radiotherapy plus ipilimumab. These receptors all come from a human donor with non-small cell lung cancer who had a partial response to radiotherapy plus ipilimumab.

The gene calls are TRBV4-2 and TRBJ1-1; D ambiguous. The CDR3 runs 18 residues. The V end was cut by 0 bases, the J end by 5 bases, with 22 bases between. CDR1 and CDR2 (germline): LGHNA, YNFKEQ. The CDR3 DNA reads as TGTGCCAGCAGCCAAGAAGGACCTTCCAGGAGGGTGGGGACTGAAGCTTTCTTT. This sequence encodes CASSQEGPSRRVGTEAFF.

This chain connects TRBV6-1 to TRBJ1-6; D may be TRBD1 (6 bases). The CDR3 is 13 amino acids. V gave up 10 bases and J gave up 8 bases, with 15 bases separating them. Germline V gives CDR1 MNHNS, CDR2 SASEGT. The CDR3 is CATQQGIYSPLHF. DNA for the CDR3: TGTGCCACCCAACAGGGAATTTATTCACCCCTCCACTTT.

This clone was observed a handful of times. The chain has TRBV7-8 and TRBJ2-7, with D perhaps TRBD1 (6 bases). The germline CDR1 and CDR2 sequences are SGHVS and FQNEAQ. Trimming took off 5 bases at V and 4 bases at J, with 15 bases between the two ends. There are 14 residues in the CDR3. Here the CDR3 reads CASSRDTALYEQYV. CDR3 DNA sequence: TGTGCCAGCAGCCGGGACACGGCTTTATACGAGCAGTACGTC.

This sequence joins TRBV7-9 and TRBJ1-5, with D perhaps TRBD1 (6 bases). The germline V and J ends were trimmed by 3 bases and 7 bases, with 10 bases remaining between them. Germline V lookup: CDR1 SEHNR, CDR2 FQNEAQ (reference sequence). The CDR3 runs 13 residues. CDR3 nucleotides: TGTGCCAGCAGCTTCAAGGGGGGGCAGCCCCAGCATTTT. It codes for CASSFKGGQPQHF.

This chain links TRBV28 with TRBJ2-7; D gene ambiguous. Per the germline V gene, CDR1 is MDHEN and CDR2 is SYDVKM. The V and J ends lost 3 bases and 6 bases respectively, with 15 bases between them. The CDR3 is 14 amino acids. The CDR3 DNA reads TGTGCCAGCAGTTTCCGGATGCCAACGGGCGAGCAGTACTTC. Its protein is CASSFRMPTGEQYF.

The CDR3 DNA follows: TGTGCCTGGAGTTTCCAACAGGGTAGCACAGGGAGCTATGGCTACACCTTC. Translation: CAWSFQQGSTGSYGYTF. The genes are TRBV30 and TRBJ1-2, with a tentative D call TRBD1 (6 bases). The CDR3 spans 17 residues. In germline, CDR1 is GTSNPN, CDR2 SVGIG (reference sequence). V gave up 2 bases and J gave up 4 bases, with 23 bases separating them.